A selection of T cell receptor beta chains follows, all from one sample in a study of tumor-infiltrating lymphocytes in localized non-small cell lung cancer. Assay: immunoSEQ multiplex PCR; the TCRdb copy retains only in-frame clones and omits some. Found here are 6,000 to 8,000 clones, approximately 71% of them singletons; the top ten hold around 15%. Input material: lung tumor tissue. The source is a human donor with non-small cell lung cancer. Both conserved end residues are part of each CDR3. Fields, in order: J gene, clone size, V gene, D gene, CDR3 protein, CDR3 DNA. A D gene is named only where the DNA matches it firmly. A row's size may be missing; if present it is once, few, many or a size class.

TRBJ2-3 | . | TRBV10-3 | . | CAISGQTTDTQYF | TGTGCCATCAGTGGACAGACCACAGATACGCAGTATTTT
TRBJ2-4 | . | TRBV12-2 | . | CASRCGLAKNIQYF | TGTGCAAGTCGTTGTGGGCTAGCCAAAAACATTCAGTACTTC
TRBJ2-5 | medium-sized | TRBV25-1 | . | CASSEHQRSQETQYF | TGTGCCAGCAGTGAACACCAGCGGTCCCAAGAGACCCAGTACTTC
TRBJ1-2 | . | TRBV6-6 | . | CASSYYKSPSYGYTF | TGTGCCAGCAGTTACTATAAGAGCCCAAGCTATGGCTACACCTTC
TRBJ2-5 | . | TRBV5-5 | TRBD2 | CASSLELAGGRETQYF | TGTGCCAGCAGCTTGGAGCTAGCGGGGGGGAGAGAGACCCAGTACTTC
TRBJ1-3 | . | TRBV9 | . | CASSVAGEGSNTIYF | TGTGCCAGCAGCGTAGCTGGTGAAGGAAGTAACACCATATATTTT
TRBJ2-5 | . | TRBV2 | . | CASSYVRKAGEEYF | TGTGCCAGCAGCTATGTGAGGAAGGCCGGAGAGGAGTACTTC
TRBJ1-1 | . | TRBV6-6 | . | CASSWSSDTEAFF | TGTGCCAGCAGTTGGTCTTCGGACACTGAAGCTTTCTTT
TRBJ1-1 | . | TRBV7-2 | . | CASSPWGGEAEAFF | TGTGCCAGCAGCCCATGGGGGGGAGAGGCTGAAGCTTTCTTT
TRBJ1-2 | . | TRBV11-3 | . | CASSFQVEVGGYTF | TGTGCCAGCAGCTTCCAGGTAGAAGTCGGTGGCTACACCTTC
TRBJ2-7 | . | TRBV7-7 | TRBD1 | CASSTGQGAGEQYF | TGTGCTAGCTCGACGGGACAGGGGGCAGGCGAGCAGTACTTC
TRBJ1-6 | . | TRBV10-3 | . | CAISESTEDNSPLHF | TGTGCCATCAGTGAGTCGACAGAAGATAATTCACCCCTCCACTTT
TRBJ2-5 | . | TRBV13 | TRBD1 | CASSPNRDREPRETQYF | TGTGCCAGCAGCCCGAACCGGGACAGGGAACCGCGGGAGACCCAGTACTTC
TRBJ2-2 | few | TRBV7-2 | . | CASSLESAGELFF | TGTGCCAGCAGCTTAGAAAGCGCCGGGGAGCTGTTTTTT
TRBJ2-1 | . | TRBV5-1 | TRBD1 | CASKGQGVLSSYNEQFF | TGCGCCAGCAAGGGACAGGGGGTCCTAAGCTCCTACAATGAGCAGTTCTTC
TRBJ1-1 | . | TRBV5-1 | TRBD1 | CASSSQGGLTEAFF | TGCGCCAGCAGCTCCCAGGGGGGATTAACTGAAGCTTTCTTT
TRBJ2-7 | . | TRBV27 | . | CASRGQRDNYEQYF | TGTGCCAGCAGGGGGCAGCGGGACAACTACGAGCAGTACTTC
TRBJ2-6 | few | TRBV5-4 | . | CASSLGPSGANVLTF | TGTGCCAGCAGCTTGGGGCCCTCTGGGGCCAACGTCCTGACTTTC
TRBJ2-1 | . | TRBV29-1 | . | CSVGSGGYNEQFF | TGCAGCGTTGGGTCCGGGGGTTACAATGAGCAGTTCTTC
TRBJ2-2 | . | TRBV7-2 | TRBD1 | CASSPTGGTGELFF | TGTGCCAGCAGTCCAACAGGGGGAACCGGGGAGCTGTTTTTT
TRBJ1-1 | . | TRBV4-3 | TRBD1 | CASSQDTPRPTGVGTEAFF | TGCGCCAGCAGCCAAGATACCCCGAGACCCACAGGGGTGGGCACTGAAGCTTTCTTT
TRBJ1-3 | few | TRBV19 | . | CASLGNTIYF | TGTGCCAGCCTTGGAAACACCATATATTTT
TRBJ2-2 | . | TRBV19 | TRBD2 | CASTTHLGLAGNTGELFF | TGTGCCAGTACCACACACCTCGGACTAGCGGGGAACACCGGGGAGCTGTTTTTT
TRBJ2-7 | once | TRBV19 | . | CASSSQGGPYEQYF | TGTGCCAGTAGTAGTCAGGGAGGACCCTACGAGCAGTACTTC
TRBJ1-4 | . | TRBV5-1 | TRBD1 | CASSKGQGMIGEKLFF | TGCGCCAGCAGCAAGGGACAGGGTATGATTGGTGAAAAACTGTTTTTT
TRBJ1-1 | few | TRBV7-9 | . | CASTRIRGAEAFF | TGTGCCAGCACCCGCATACGGGGGGCTGAAGCTTTCTTT
TRBJ1-1 | . | TRBV7-8 | TRBD1 | CASSFTGGTEAFF | TGTGCCAGCAGCTTTACAGGGGGGACTGAAGCTTTCTTT
TRBJ1-6 | . | TRBV5-4 | TRBD1 | CASNLDRGGNSPLHF | TGTGCCAGCAATCTGGACAGGGGAGGTAATTCACCCCTCCACTTT
TRBJ1-2 | large | TRBV4-1 | . | CASSPLGDGGYTF | TGCGCCAGCAGCCCCCTGGGGGACGGGGGCTACACCTTC
TRBJ2-2 | . | TRBV7-7 | . | CASSNFRGSTGELFF | TGTGCCAGCAGCAACTTCAGGGGTTCCACCGGGGAGCTGTTTTTT
TRBJ2-5 | . | TRBV7-2 | . | CASSPPAPETQYF | TGTGCCAGCAGCCCCCCCGCCCCGGAGACCCAGTACTTC
TRBJ2-2 | . | TRBV5-1 | . | CASSLDHTGELFF | TGCGCCAGCAGCTTGGATCACACCGGGGAGCTGTTTTTT
TRBJ2-1 | . | TRBV7-2 | . | CASSLGPGRADNEQFF | TGTGCCAGCAGCTTAGGCCCGGGGCGAGCGGACAATGAGCAGTTCTTC
TRBJ1-3 | . | TRBV5-1 | . | CASSLQGISGNTIYF | TGCGCCAGCAGCTTACAGGGTATCTCTGGAAACACCATATATTTT
TRBJ2-1 | . | TRBV29-1 | . | CSVWDNEQFF | TGCAGCGTTTGGGACAATGAGCAGTTCTTC
TRBJ1-5 | . | TRBV2 | TRBD1 | CASSEGTGGYQPQHF | TGTGCCAGCAGTGAAGGGACAGGGGGTTATCAGCCCCAGCATTTT
TRBJ1-5 | . | TRBV7-9 | . | CAAAQGSNQPQHF | TGTGCCGCTGCCCAGGGGAGCAATCAGCCCCAGCATTTT
TRBJ2-7 | . | TRBV7-9 | . | CASSLALSRGYEQYF | TGTGCCAGCAGCTTAGCCCTCTCGAGGGGGTACGAGCAGTACTTC
TRBJ2-1 | few | TRBV9 | TRBD2 | CASSLGEGLAPYNEQFF | TGTGCCAGCAGCCTCGGAGAGGGACTAGCTCCCTACAATGAGCAGTTCTTC
TRBJ1-3 | . | TRBV7-2 | . | CASSPWGNTIYF | TGTGCCAGCAGCCCCTGGGGAAACACCATATATTTT
TRBJ2-2 | . | TRBV7-3 | . | CASSLGFGGELFF | TGTGCCAGCAGCCTGGGGTTCGGCGGGGAGCTGTTTTTT
TRBJ2-1 | . | TRBV18 | TRBD2 | CASSPRTSGGEQFF | TGTGCCAGCTCACCCCGGACTAGCGGGGGTGAGCAGTTCTTC
TRBJ1-1 | . | TRBV28 | . | CASRQRNTEAFF | TGTGCCAGTCGACAGAGGAACACTGAAGCTTTCTTT
TRBJ2-4 | . | TRBV18 | TRBD2 | CASSPLGRDLFENIQYF | TGTGCCAGCTCACCTCTCGGGAGGGATCTGTTCGAAAACATTCAGTACTTC